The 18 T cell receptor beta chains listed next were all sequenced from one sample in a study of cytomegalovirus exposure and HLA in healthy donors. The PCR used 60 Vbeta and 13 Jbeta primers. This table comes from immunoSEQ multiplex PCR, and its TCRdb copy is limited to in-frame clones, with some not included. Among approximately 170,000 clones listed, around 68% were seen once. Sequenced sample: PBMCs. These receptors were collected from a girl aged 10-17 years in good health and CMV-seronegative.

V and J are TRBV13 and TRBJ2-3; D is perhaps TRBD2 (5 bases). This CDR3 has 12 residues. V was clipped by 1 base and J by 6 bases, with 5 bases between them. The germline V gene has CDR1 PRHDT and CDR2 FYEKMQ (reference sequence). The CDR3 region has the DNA TGTGCCAGCAGCTTAGAGCGGGATACGCAGTATTTT. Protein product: CASSLERDTQYF.

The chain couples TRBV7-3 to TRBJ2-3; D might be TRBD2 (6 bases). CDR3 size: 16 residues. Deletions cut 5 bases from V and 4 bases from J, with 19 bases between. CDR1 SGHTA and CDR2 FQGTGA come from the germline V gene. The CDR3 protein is CASSPWGDGTSDTQYF. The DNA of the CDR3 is TGTGCCAGCAGCCCTTGGGGTGACGGGACTTCAGATACGCAGTATTTT.

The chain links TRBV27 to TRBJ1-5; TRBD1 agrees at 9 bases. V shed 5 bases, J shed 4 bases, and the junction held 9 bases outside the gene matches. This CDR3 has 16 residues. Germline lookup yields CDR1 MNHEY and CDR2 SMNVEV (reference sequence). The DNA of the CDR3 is TGTGCCAGCAGTCCGGGACAGGGAGTGCGAAATCAGCCCCAGCATTTT. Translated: CASSPGQGVRNQPQHF.

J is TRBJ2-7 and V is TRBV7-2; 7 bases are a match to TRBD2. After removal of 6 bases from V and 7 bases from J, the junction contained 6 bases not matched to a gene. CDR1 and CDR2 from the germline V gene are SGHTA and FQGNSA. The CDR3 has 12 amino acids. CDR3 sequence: CASSRPAGEQYF. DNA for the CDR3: TGTGCCAGCAGTCGACCAGCGGGAGAGCAGTACTTC.

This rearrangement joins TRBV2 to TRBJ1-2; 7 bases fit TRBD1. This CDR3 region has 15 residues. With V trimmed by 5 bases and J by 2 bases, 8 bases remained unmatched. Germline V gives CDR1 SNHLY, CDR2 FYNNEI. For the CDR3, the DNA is TGTGCCAGCAGTACCCCGGGACAGCGAAACTATGGCTACACCTTC. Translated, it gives CASSTPGQRNYGYTF.

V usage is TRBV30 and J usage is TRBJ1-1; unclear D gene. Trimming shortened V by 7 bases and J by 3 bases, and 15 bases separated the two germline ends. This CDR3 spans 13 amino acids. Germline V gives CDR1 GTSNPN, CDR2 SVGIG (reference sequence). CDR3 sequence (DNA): TGTGCCTCGATTAGGACGGGGTACACTGAAGCTTTCTTT. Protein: CASIRTGYTEAFF.

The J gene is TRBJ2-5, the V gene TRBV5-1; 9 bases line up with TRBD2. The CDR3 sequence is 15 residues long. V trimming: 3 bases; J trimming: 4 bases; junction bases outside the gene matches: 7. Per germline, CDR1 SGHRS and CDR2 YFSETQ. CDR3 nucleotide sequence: TGCGCCAGCAGCTGGCGGGGGGGCCCGGGAGAGACCCAGTACTTC. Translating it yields CASSWRGGPGETQYF.

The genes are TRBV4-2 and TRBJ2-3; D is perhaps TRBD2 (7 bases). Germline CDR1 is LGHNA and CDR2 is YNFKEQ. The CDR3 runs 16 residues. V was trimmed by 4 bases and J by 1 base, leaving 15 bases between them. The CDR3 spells CASSPEGGAGTDTQYF. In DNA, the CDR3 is TGTGCCAGCAGCCCGGAAGGGGGGGCGGGCACAGATACGCAGTATTTT.

CDR3 DNA sequence: TGTGCCAGCACCTTGCCCTCGGGACAGCCAGAAGCTTTCTTT. Residues: CASTLPSGQPEAFF. The chain couples TRBV13 to TRBJ1-1; 7 bases map to TRBD1. The junction had 13 bases not matched to a gene; V was cut back by 7 bases and J by 8 bases. The CDR3 is 14 residues long. CDR1 and CDR2 from the germline V gene are PRHDT and FYEKMQ (reference sequence).

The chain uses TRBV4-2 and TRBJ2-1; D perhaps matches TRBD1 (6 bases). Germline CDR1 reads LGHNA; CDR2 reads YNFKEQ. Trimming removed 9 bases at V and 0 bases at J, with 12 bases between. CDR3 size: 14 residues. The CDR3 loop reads CASQGTGSYNEQFF. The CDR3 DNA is TGTGCCAGTCAGGGGACCGGCTCCTACAATGAGCAGTTCTTC.

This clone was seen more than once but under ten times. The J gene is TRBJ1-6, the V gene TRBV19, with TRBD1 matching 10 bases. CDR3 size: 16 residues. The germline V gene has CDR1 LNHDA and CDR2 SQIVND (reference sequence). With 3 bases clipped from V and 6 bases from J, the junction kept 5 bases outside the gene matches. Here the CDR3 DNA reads TGTGCCAGTAGTATCGGGACAGGGGCGATTAATTCACCCCTCCACTTT. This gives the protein CASSIGTGAINSPLHF.

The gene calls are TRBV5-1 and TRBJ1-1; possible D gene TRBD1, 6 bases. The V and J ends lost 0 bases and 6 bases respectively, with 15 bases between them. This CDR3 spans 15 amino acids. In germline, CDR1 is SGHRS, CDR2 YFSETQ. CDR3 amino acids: CASSLEGGGGPEAFF. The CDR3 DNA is TGCGCCAGCAGCTTGGAAGGTGGGGGCGGGCCTGAAGCTTTCTTT.

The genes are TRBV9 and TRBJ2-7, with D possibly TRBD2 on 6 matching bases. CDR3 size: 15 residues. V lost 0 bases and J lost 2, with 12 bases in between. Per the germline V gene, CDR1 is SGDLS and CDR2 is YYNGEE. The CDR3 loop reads CASSVGFGRTYEQYF. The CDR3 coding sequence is TGTGCCAGCAGCGTAGGGTTCGGGAGAACCTACGAGCAGTACTTC.

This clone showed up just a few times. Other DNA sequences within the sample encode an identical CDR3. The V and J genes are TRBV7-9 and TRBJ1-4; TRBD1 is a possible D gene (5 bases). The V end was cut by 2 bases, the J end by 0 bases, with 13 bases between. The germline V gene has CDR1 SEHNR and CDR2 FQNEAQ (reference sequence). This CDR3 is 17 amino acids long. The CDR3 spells CASSLRAGESTNEKLFF. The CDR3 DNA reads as TGTGCCAGCAGCTTAAGAGCGGGGGAGTCAACTAATGAAAAACTGTTTTTT.

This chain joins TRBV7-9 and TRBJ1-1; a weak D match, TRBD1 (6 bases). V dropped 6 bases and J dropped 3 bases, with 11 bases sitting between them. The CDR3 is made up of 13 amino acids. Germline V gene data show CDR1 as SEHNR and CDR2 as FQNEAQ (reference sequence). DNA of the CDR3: TGTGCCAGCAGTTTACAGGGCCACACTGAAGCTTTCTTT. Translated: CASSLQGHTEAFF. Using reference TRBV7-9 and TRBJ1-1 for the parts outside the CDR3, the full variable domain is DTGVSQNPRHKITKRGQNVTFRCDPISEHNRLYWYRQTLGQGPEFLTYFQNEAQLEKSRLLSDRFSAERPKGSFSTLEIQRTEQGDSAMYLCASSLQGHTEAFFGQGTRLTVV.

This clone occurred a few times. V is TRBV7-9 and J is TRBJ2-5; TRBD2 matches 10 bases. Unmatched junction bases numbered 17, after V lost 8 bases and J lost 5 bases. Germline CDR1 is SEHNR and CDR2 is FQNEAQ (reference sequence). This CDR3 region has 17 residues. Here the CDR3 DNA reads TGTGCCAGCTACCATTCAGGAAGCGGGGGGGCCTTGGAGACCCAGTACTTC. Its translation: CASYHSGSGGALETQYF. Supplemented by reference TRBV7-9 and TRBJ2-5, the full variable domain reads DTGVSQNPRHKITKRGQNVTFRCDPISEHNRLYWYRQTLGQGPEFLTYFQNEAQLEKSRLLSDRFSAERPKGSFSTLEIQRTEQGDSAMYLCASYHSGSGGALETQYFGPGTRLLVL.

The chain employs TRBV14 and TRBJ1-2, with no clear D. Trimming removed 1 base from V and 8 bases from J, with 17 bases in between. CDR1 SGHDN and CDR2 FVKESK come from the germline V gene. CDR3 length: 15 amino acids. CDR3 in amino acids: CASSQGLDGFGGYTF. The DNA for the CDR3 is TGTGCCAGCAGCCAAGGACTCGACGGGTTTGGGGGCTACACCTTC.

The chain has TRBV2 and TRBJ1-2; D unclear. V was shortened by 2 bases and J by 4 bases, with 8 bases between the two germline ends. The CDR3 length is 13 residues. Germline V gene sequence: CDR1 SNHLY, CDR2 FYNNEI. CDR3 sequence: CASSEQSAYGYTF. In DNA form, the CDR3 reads TGTGCCAGCAGTGAACAGAGCGCCTATGGCTACACCTTC.